The 10 T cell receptor beta chains reported below all come from one sample, sequenced in a study of shared clonotypes between healthy human individuals. The protocol was immunoSEQ multiplex PCR, while the TCRdb copy is restricted to in-frame clones and leaves out a portion. The sample yields fewer than 550,000 clones, over 60% seen once. The material sequenced was PBMCs. These receptors originate from a woman between 35 and 50 years old in good health. Some clones in this sample may be carry-over from other donors' samples.

This clone was seen more than once but under ten times. The J gene is TRBJ1-6, the V gene TRBV19, with TRBD1 identical over 8 bases. The germline CDR1 and CDR2 sequences are LNHDA and SQIVND (reference sequence). V trimming: 6 bases; J trimming: 10 bases; junction bases outside the gene matches: 8. This CDR3 has 14 residues. CDR3 amino acids: CASRGTGETSPLHF. CDR3 bases: TGTGCCAGTAGGGGGACAGGCGAAACATCACCCCTCCACTTT.

The chain links TRBV6-1 to TRBJ2-2; the match to TRBD2 covers 8 bases. The CDR3 runs to 15 residues. J lost 6 bases, V lost 2 bases, and 5 bases had no gene match. Germline V gives CDR1 MNHNS, CDR2 SASEGT. This CDR3 reads CASSESGGSAGELFF. The DNA for the CDR3 is TGTGCCAGCAGTGAATCGGGAGGGAGCGCCGGGGAGCTGTTTTTT.

The rearrangement links TRBV27 to TRBJ2-3, with 10 bases aligning to TRBD2. Germline values: CDR1 MNHEY, CDR2 SMNVEV (reference sequence). This CDR3 is 15 amino acids long. Trimming removed 4 bases from V and 3 bases from J; junction bases left unmatched: 4. This CDR3 is CASSWGSGGTDTQYF. The CDR3 bases are TGTGCCAGCAGTTGGGGTAGCGGGGGGACAGATACGCAGTATTTT.

This rearrangement joins TRBV6-5 to TRBJ1-2; tentative D call: TRBD1 (6 bases). The germline V and J ends were trimmed by 7 bases and 8 bases, with 14 bases remaining between them. CDR3 size: 12 residues. Germline V gives CDR1 MNHEY, CDR2 SVGAGI. CDR3 bases: TGTGCCAGCACCTACCGCAGGGGCGGCTACACCTTC. It encodes CASTYRRGGYTF.

The chain carries TRBV28 and TRBJ2-1; 7 positions match TRBD2. The CDR3 runs to 15 residues. The germline CDR1 and CDR2 sequences are MDHEN and SYDVKM. With V trimmed by 5 bases and J by 2 bases, 6 bases remained unmatched. CDR3 in DNA: TGTGCCAGCAGTACCTCTGGGGGGGCCTACAATGAGCAGTTCTTC. This codes for CASSTSGGAYNEQFF.

The V and J genes are TRBV18 and TRBJ1-1; D gene ambiguous. Germline V gene sequence: CDR1 KGHSH, CDR2 LQKENI. The V end lost 3 bases, the J end lost 3 bases, and 14 bases lay between the germline ends. The CDR3 is made up of 15 amino acids. CDR3 loop: CASSPLGEGDTEAFF. CDR3 nucleotide sequence: TGTGCCAGCTCACCTCTCGGGGAGGGTGACACTGAAGCTTTCTTT. Based on the CDR3 plus reference TRBV18 and TRBJ1-1, the full variable domain is NAGVMQNPRHLVRRRGQEARLRCSPMKGHSHVYWYRQLPEEGLKFMVYLQKENIIDESGMPKERFSAEFPKEGPSILRIQQVVRGDSAAYFCASSPLGEGDTEAFFGQGTRLTVV.

This chain connects TRBV9 to TRBJ2-2, with D perhaps TRBD1 or TRBD2 (5 bases each). The V end was cut by 4 bases, the J end by 2 bases, with 15 bases between. CDR3 length: 16 residues. The germline V gene has CDR1 SGDLS and CDR2 YYNGEE. CDR3 sequence (DNA): TGTGCCAGCAGCACGGGACCGGCCCCCAACACCGGGGAGCTGTTTTTT. Translated: CASSTGPAPNTGELFF.

The chain couples TRBV5-1 to TRBJ2-1; TRBD2 matches 10 bases. Germline trimming cut 4 bases from V and 0 bases from J; bases unmatched to any gene: 4. Germline V gene sequence: CDR1 SGHRS, CDR2 YFSETQ. The CDR3 contains 16 residues. CDR3: CASSPASGSSYNEQFF. CDR3 DNA sequence: TGCGCCAGCAGCCCCGCTAGCGGGAGCTCCTACAATGAGCAGTTCTTC.

The rearrangement uses TRBV11-2 and TRBJ2-7; 9 bases fit TRBD2. The V and J ends lost 5 bases and 3 bases, in that order; junction bases with no gene match: 17. The CDR3 is made up of 18 amino acids. CDR1 and CDR2 (germline): SGHAT, FQNNGV. CDR3 residues: CASSPLGRASGVNYEQYF. The DNA of the CDR3 is TGTGCCAGCAGCCCACTAGGGCGGGCTAGCGGGGTTAACTACGAGCAGTACTTC.

This chain joins TRBV21-1 and TRBJ2-5; the D call TRBD2 from the table was never checked on the DNA. TRBV21-1 is a documented pseudogene. The CDR3 contains 15 residues. The CDR3 loop reads CASSELAAPQETQYF. CDR3 DNA: TGTGCCAGCAGCGAGCTAGCGGCACCCCAAGAGACCCAGTACTTC.